The T cell receptor beta chain described here comes from a study of blood T cell repertoires in COVID-19. Background on the study: Spain, Italy and the United States supplied samples that represented acute and convalescent COVID-19. In each case, the material was cDNA or gDNA derived from T cells, B-cell-depleted T cells, or PBMCs.

Authors' analysis steps: Reference gene primers were amplified, and this amplification served to estimate nucleated cell counts. The data were produced by immunoSEQ multiplex PCR, yet TCRdb's version contains in-frame clones alone and is incomplete. V, J and clone size are those of that table, while D and trimming were read from the DNA. The repertoire holds about 230,000 clones, with over 80% as singletons. The germline CDR1 and CDR2 sequences are SGHRS and YFSETQ. V dropped 5 bases and J dropped 3; count of bases not matched to a gene: 6. This CDR3 comprises 16 residues. The receptor was derived from a woman in her 70s with active or convalescent COVID-19. Sequencing was carried out using peripheral blood. The V call is TRBV5-1, the J call TRBJ2-1; 12 bases fit TRBD2. Written as DNA, the CDR3 is TGCGCCAGCAGGTCTAGCGGGGGGGCGAACTACAATGAGCAGTTCTTC. Translation: CASRSSGGANYNEQFF.